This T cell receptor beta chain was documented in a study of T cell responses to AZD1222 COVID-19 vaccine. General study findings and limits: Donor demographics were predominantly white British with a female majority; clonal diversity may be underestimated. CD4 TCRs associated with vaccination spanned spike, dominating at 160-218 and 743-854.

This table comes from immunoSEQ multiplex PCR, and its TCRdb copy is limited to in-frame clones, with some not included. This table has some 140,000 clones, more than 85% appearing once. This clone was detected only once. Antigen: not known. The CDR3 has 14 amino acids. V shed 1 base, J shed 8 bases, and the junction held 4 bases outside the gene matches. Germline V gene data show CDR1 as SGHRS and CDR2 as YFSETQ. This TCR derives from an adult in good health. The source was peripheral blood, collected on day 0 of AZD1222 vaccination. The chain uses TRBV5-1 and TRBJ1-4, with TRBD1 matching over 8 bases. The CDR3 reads CASSLYRGKEKLFF. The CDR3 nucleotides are TGCGCCAGCAGCTTGTACAGGGGGAAAGAAAAACTGTTTTTT. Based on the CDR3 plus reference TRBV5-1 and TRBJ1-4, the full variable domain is KAGVTQTPRYLIKTRGQQVTLSCSPISGHRSVSWYQQTPGQGLQFLFEYFSETQRNKGNFPGRFSGRQFSNSRSEMNVSTLELGDSALYLCASSLYRGKEKLFFGSGTQLSVL.